These 9 T cell receptor beta chains came from one sample sequenced in a study of identical twins. Each CDR3 protein is one row after TCRdb ran MiXCR on the 5' RACE reads. In the table there are some 1,700,000 distinct CDR3 sequences, around 29% of which are singletons. Material for sequencing was cord blood. These receptors originate from a newborn girl in good health.

As regards this clonotype: Germline is not matched at one junction end, which may reflect a read error. V is TRBV3-1 and J is TRBJ2-7, with D maybe TRBD2 (6 bases). The germline V gene has CDR1 LGHDT and CDR2 YNNKEL (reference sequence). This CDR3 region has 17 residues. CDR3 nucleotides: TGTGCCAGCGGCCAAGATTTCCCCAAGGGACTTAAATACGAGCAGTACTTC. It codes for CASGQDFPKGLKYEQYF.

This sequence joins TRBV7-2 and TRBJ2-2; D not certain. Germline V gene data show CDR1 as SGHTA and CDR2 as FQGNSA. V shed 3 bases and J shed 0 bases, with 11 bases lying between them. The CDR3 contains 16 residues. CDR3 nucleotides: TGTGCCAGCAGCTTGACCCCCTTCGCGAACACCGGGGAGCTGTTTTTT. Residues: CASSLTPFANTGELFF.

This clonotype was recorded at least ten times. The chain combines TRBV20-1 with TRBJ2-1; D is unclear. The CDR3 runs 15 residues. Trimming pared 6 bases from V and 4 bases from J, leaving 19 bases between. In germline, CDR1 is DFQATT, CDR2 SNEGSKA (reference sequence). The CDR3 reads CSAPREPGVYNEQFF. As DNA, the CDR3 is TGCAGTGCCCCAAGGGAACCTGGGGTATACAATGAGCAGTTCTTC.

The chain has TRBV2 and TRBJ1-2; D is unclear. Deletions cut 7 bases from V and 0 bases from J, with 3 bases between. Germline V lookup: CDR1 SNHLY, CDR2 FYNNEI. The CDR3 has 11 amino acids. For the CDR3, the DNA is TGTGCCAGCATGCCTAACTATGGCTACACCTTC. It yields the protein CASMPNYGYTF.

V gene TRBV18 combines with J gene TRBJ2-3, with 7 bases matching TRBD1. This CDR3 is built from 14 residues. Germline CDR1 is KGHSH and CDR2 is LQKENI. V trimming: 6 bases; J trimming: 2 bases; junction bases outside the gene matches: 5. Written as DNA, the CDR3 is TGTGCCAGCTCCGCGACAGGGCACACAGATACGCAGTATTTT. Translated: CASSATGHTDTQYF.

The chain links TRBV4-2 to TRBJ2-1, with D perhaps matching TRBD1 (5 bases). The germline V gene has CDR1 LGHNA and CDR2 YNFKEQ. The CDR3 runs to 15 residues. Trimming stripped 1 base from V and 7 bases from J, with 14 bases between. The CDR3 sequence: CASSQGLGHPNEQFF. The CDR3 DNA sequence: TGTGCCAGCAGCCAAGGTCTTGGACATCCGAATGAGCAGTTCTTC.

This clonotype has only a few counts. J is TRBJ2-1 and V is TRBV9, with a possible D match to TRBD2 (6 bases). CDR3 size: 16 residues. Germline lookup yields CDR1 SGDLS and CDR2 YYNGEE. Trimming took 0 bases from V and 1 from J, leaving 11 bases between them. The CDR3 sequence: CASSVVGSGSYNEQFF. The CDR3 nucleotides are TGTGCCAGCAGCGTAGTTGGTAGCGGATCCTACAATGAGCAGTTCTTC. Supplemented by reference TRBV9 and TRBJ2-1, the full variable domain reads DSGVTQTPKHLITATGQRVTLRCSPRSGDLSVYWYQQSLDQGLQFLIQYYNGEERAKGNILERFSAQQFPDLHSELNLSSLELGDSALYFCASSVVGSGSYNEQFFGPGTRLTVL.

Notes on this clonotype: The germline gene is not matched at one end of the junction; a read error may be the cause. The gene calls are TRBV6-5 and TRBJ2-4; 8 nucleotides match TRBD2. The better agreement between TRBJ2-7 and the DNA end casts doubt on the J call. This CDR3 is built from 14 residues. Germline V gene data show CDR1 as MNHEY and CDR2 as SVGAGI. CDR3: CANSSLAGNYEQYF. CDR3 nucleotide sequence: TGTGCCAACAGTTCTCTAGCGGGCAACTACGAGCAGTACTTC.

For this clonotype: Possible read error: a much larger clone is one base away. V gene TRBV20-1 combines with J gene TRBJ2-1; 9 bases agree with TRBD2. With the DNA end fitting TRBJ2-7 better, the J assignment may be wrong. Germline CDR1 reads DFQATT; CDR2 reads SNEGSKA (reference sequence). The CDR3 contains 13 residues. The CDR3 sequence: CSARGTSDNEQYF. CDR3 nucleotides: TGCAGTGCTAGAGGGACTAGCGACAATGAGCAGTACTTC.